This is a list of T cell receptor beta chains from one sample in a study of Ad26.COV2.S vaccination and SARS-CoV-2 variants. This table comes from immunoSEQ multiplex PCR, and its TCRdb copy is limited to in-frame clones, with some not included. The sample carries approximately 400,000 clones, approximately 90% recorded once. The sequencing here drew on peripheral blood, taken after recovery from COVID-19. Receptors originate from a human donor who had recovered from COVID-19. The CDR3 runs from the conserved cysteine through the conserved F or W. The D gene is left open where the match is weak. Clone sizes are given selectively: once, few, many, or a class where the clone is expanded.

V: TRBV12-3/TRBV12-4; size: .; D: TRBD1; J: TRBJ1-2; CDR3: CASRPNRGHGYTF; DNA: TGTGCCAGCAGGCCGAACAGGGGGCATGGCTACACCTTC
V: TRBV5-1; size: few; D: .; J: TRBJ1-4; CDR3: CASSNGEPNEKLFF; DNA: TGCGCCAGCAGCAACGGGGAGCCTAATGAAAAACTGTTTTTT
V: TRBV5-1; size: once; D: .; J: TRBJ1-5; CDR3: CASSMDINQPQHF; DNA: TGCGCCAGCAGCATGGACATCAATCAGCCCCAGCATTTT
V: TRBV27; size: .; D: TRBD1; J: TRBJ2-7; CDR3: CASSLGQSSYEQYF; DNA: TGTGCCAGCAGTTTGGGACAGTCTTCCTACGAGCAGTACTTC
V: TRBV15; size: .; D: .; J: TRBJ1-2; CDR3: CATSRGEGTNYGYTF; DNA: TGTGCCACCAGCAGAGGAGAAGGAACTAACTATGGCTACACCTTC
V: TRBV13; size: few; D: TRBD2; J: TRBJ2-5; CDR3: CASSHSSGLAGVYQETQYF; DNA: TGTGCCAGCAGCCACTCTTCGGGACTAGCGGGGGTGTACCAAGAGACCCAGTACTTC
V: TRBV6-2/TRBV6-3; size: .; D: .; J: TRBJ2-2; CDR3: CASSYSIGGRNTGELFF; DNA: TGTGCCAGCAGTTACTCTATCGGGGGGCGCAACACCGGGGAGCTGTTTTTT
V: TRBV5-1; size: .; D: .; J: TRBJ2-1; CDR3: CASTRGTGYNEQFF; DNA: TGCGCCAGCACACGGGGAACGGGATACAATGAGCAGTTCTTC
V: TRBV6-5; size: .; D: .; J: TRBJ2-7; CDR3: CASSYFQGEQYF; DNA: TGTGCCAGCAGTTACTTTCAGGGCGAGCAGTACTTC
V: TRBV11-2; size: once; D: TRBD1; J: TRBJ2-1; CDR3: CASRRTGVNNEQFF; DNA: TGTGCCAGCAGACGGACAGGGGTGAACAATGAGCAGTTCTTC
V: TRBV10-1; size: .; D: .; J: TRBJ1-1; CDR3: CASSVSQGFEAFF; DNA: TGCGCCAGCAGTGTCTCGCAGGGTTTCGAAGCTTTCTTT
V: TRBV2; size: .; D: .; J: TRBJ1-4; CDR3: CASSISEKLFF; DNA: TGTGCCAGCAGTATCAGTGAAAAACTGTTTTTT
V: TRBV5-6; size: .; D: .; J: TRBJ2-5; CDR3: CASSSQQKYQETQYF; DNA: TGTGCCAGCAGCTCCCAACAGAAGTACCAAGAGACCCAGTACTTC
V: TRBV11-2; size: .; D: .; J: TRBJ2-7; CDR3: CASSLGGSYEQYF; DNA: TGTGCCAGCAGCTTAGGTGGCTCCTACGAGCAGTACTTC
V: TRBV2; size: once; D: .; J: TRBJ1-6; CDR3: CASSEQGSSPLHF; DNA: TGTGCCAGCAGTGAACAGGGCAGTTCACCCCTCCACTTT
V: TRBV5-1; size: once; D: .; J: TRBJ2-3; CDR3: CASSFLVSLTDTQYF; DNA: TGCGCCAGCAGCTTTCTCGTGAGCCTCACAGATACGCAGTATTTT
V: TRBV11-2; size: .; D: TRBD2; J: TRBJ2-7; CDR3: CASSPAGVAGGYEQYF; DNA: TGTGCCAGCAGCCCCGCCGGAGTAGCGGGGGGTTACGAGCAGTACTTC
V: TRBV2; size: few; D: TRBD1; J: TRBJ2-2; CDR3: CASSPGTGNTGELFF; DNA: TGTGCCAGCAGTCCTGGGACAGGGAACACCGGGGAGCTGTTTTTT
V: TRBV18; size: .; D: .; J: TRBJ1-5; CDR3: CASSSDGYQPQHF; DNA: TGTGCCAGCTCATCGGACGGTTATCAGCCCCAGCATTTT
V: TRBV7-9; size: .; D: TRBD1; J: TRBJ2-6; CDR3: CASSQGQGFGAGANVLTF; DNA: TGTGCCAGCAGCCAGGGACAGGGTTTTGGAGCTGGGGCCAACGTCCTGACTTTC
V: TRBV29-1; size: .; D: .; J: TRBJ1-6; CDR3: CSVGTGRNSPLHF; DNA: TGCAGCGTTGGAACAGGGCGTAATTCACCCCTCCACTTT
V: TRBV6-5; size: .; D: .; J: TRBJ2-3; CDR3: CASTDRPDTQYF; DNA: TGTGCCAGCACCGACAGACCAGATACGCAGTATTTT
V: TRBV27; size: .; D: .; J: TRBJ1-1; CDR3: CASSFLANTEAFF; DNA: TGTGCCAGCAGTTTCCTCGCCAACACTGAAGCTTTCTTT
V: TRBV2; size: .; D: .; J: TRBJ1-4; CDR3: CASRVDNLGEKLFF; DNA: TGTGCCAGCAGGGTGGACAATCTGGGGGAAAAACTGTTTTTT
V: TRBV14; size: .; D: .; J: TRBJ1-1; CDR3: CASSQDFRPWTEAFF; DNA: TGTGCCAGCAGCCAAGATTTCAGGCCCTGGACTGAAGCTTTCTTT
V: TRBV3-1/TRBV3-2; size: .; D: .; J: TRBJ1-5; CDR3: CASSSRASANQPQHF; DNA: TGTGCCAGCAGCTCCCGGGCCTCCGCCAATCAGCCCCAGCATTTT
V: TRBV5-4; size: .; D: .; J: TRBJ2-5; CDR3: CASSLGGGQGETQYF; DNA: TGTGCCAGCAGCTTAGGGGGGGGGCAGGGAGAGACCCAGTACTTC
V: TRBV29-1; size: .; D: .; J: TRBJ1-2; CDR3: CSVDPRDNYGYTF; DNA: TGCAGCGTTGACCCCAGGGACAACTATGGCTACACCTTC
V: TRBV6-5; size: .; D: TRBD1; J: TRBJ2-3; CDR3: CASSYFQGVGTDTQYF; DNA: TGTGCCAGCAGTTACTTCCAGGGGGTAGGCACAGATACGCAGTATTTT
V: TRBV7-8; size: .; D: TRBD2; J: TRBJ2-3; CDR3: CASSLDGTSGSTDTQYF; DNA: TGTGCCAGCAGCTTAGATGGGACTAGCGGAAGCACAGATACGCAGTATTTT
V: TRBV7-9; size: .; D: .; J: TRBJ1-5; CDR3: CASSSHRENQPQHF; DNA: TGTGCCAGCAGTTCCCACAGGGAAAATCAGCCCCAGCATTTT
V: TRBV6-2/TRBV6-3; size: .; D: .; J: TRBJ1-2; CDR3: CASSKRVARGYTF; DNA: TGTGCCAGCAGCAAGAGGGTGGCTCGAGGCTACACCTTC
V: TRBV29-1; size: .; D: .; J: TRBJ1-1; CDR3: CSVEVLLGAKNTEAFF; DNA: TGCAGCGTTGAGGTACTTCTCGGGGCAAAGAACACTGAAGCTTTCTTT
V: TRBV19; size: once; D: .; J: TRBJ1-5; CDR3: CASSPTGFGAQHF; DNA: TGTGCCAGTAGCCCGACTGGGTTCGGGGCCCAGCATTTT
V: TRBV9; size: once; D: .; J: TRBJ2-2; CDR3: CASSVEVWGVNTGELFF; DNA: TGTGCCAGCAGCGTAGAGGTGTGGGGAGTAAACACCGGGGAGCTGTTTTTT
V: TRBV7-8; size: .; D: .; J: TRBJ1-1; CDR3: CASSLKLGNTEAFF; DNA: TGTGCCAGCAGCTTAAAGCTGGGAAACACTGAAGCTTTCTTT
V: TRBV6-2/TRBV6-3; size: few; D: .; J: TRBJ2-2; CDR3: CASSRDPRDGELFF; DNA: TGTGCCAGCAGTAGGGATCCGCGAGACGGGGAGCTGTTTTTT
V: TRBV18; size: .; D: TRBD1; J: TRBJ1-2; CDR3: CASSPMDRVHYGYTF; DNA: TGTGCCAGCTCACCGATGGACAGGGTGCACTATGGCTACACCTTC
V: TRBV25-1; size: .; D: TRBD2; J: TRBJ2-1; CDR3: CASSGLAGASYNEQFF; DNA: TGTGCCAGCAGTGGTCTAGCGGGGGCTTCCTACAATGAGCAGTTCTTC
V: TRBV7-9; size: .; D: TRBD1; J: TRBJ1-2; CDR3: CASSYDRAAGGYTF; DNA: TGTGCCAGCAGCTACGACAGGGCAGCGGGGGGCTACACCTTC
V: TRBV6-5; size: .; D: .; J: TRBJ1-1; CDR3: CASRAPGRDTEAFF; DNA: TGTGCCAGCAGGGCCCCGGGGAGAGACACTGAAGCTTTCTTT
V: TRBV5-8; size: .; D: .; J: TRBJ1-4; CDR3: CASSFGAATNEKLFF; DNA: TGTGCCAGCAGCTTTGGGGCAGCAACTAATGAAAAACTGTTTTTT
V: TRBV18; size: .; D: TRBD2; J: TRBJ2-3; CDR3: CASSPLAGGLTDTQYF; DNA: TGTGCCAGCTCTCCTTTAGCGGGGGGCCTCACAGATACGCAGTATTTT
V: TRBV6-5; size: .; D: TRBD2; J: TRBJ2-5; CDR3: CASSYPSGGSGTQYF; DNA: TGTGCCAGCAGTTACCCGAGCGGGGGGTCAGGGACCCAGTACTTC
V: TRBV6-5; size: .; D: TRBD1; J: TRBJ1-2; CDR3: CASTQGALYGYTF; DNA: TGTGCCAGCACGCAGGGGGCCCTGTATGGCTACACCTTC
V: TRBV5-6; size: .; D: .; J: TRBJ1-3; CDR3: CASSAMDRRIGSGNTIYF; DNA: TGTGCCAGCAGCGCTATGGACCGTCGAATCGGCTCTGGAAACACCATATATTTT
V: TRBV3-1/TRBV3-2; size: .; D: .; J: TRBJ2-5; CDR3: CASSHGAGAQETQYF; DNA: TGTGCCAGCAGCCACGGGGCAGGCGCTCAAGAGACCCAGTACTTC
V: TRBV11-2; size: .; D: .; J: TRBJ2-1; CDR3: CASSLFAGKGDEQFF; DNA: TGTGCCAGCAGCTTATTTGCTGGGAAGGGCGATGAGCAGTTCTTC
V: TRBV18; size: .; D: .; J: TRBJ1-1; CDR3: CASSADTNTEAFF; DNA: TGTGCCAGCTCAGCGGACACAAACACTGAAGCTTTCTTT
V: TRBV5-5; size: .; D: TRBD2; J: TRBJ2-5; CDR3: CASSSTSGGHQETQYF; DNA: TGTGCCAGCAGCTCAACTAGCGGGGGCCACCAAGAGACCCAGTACTTC
V: TRBV10-1; size: few; D: .; J: TRBJ1-3; CDR3: CASSESSGNTIYF; DNA: TGCGCCAGCAGTGAGTCCTCTGGAAACACCATATATTTT
V: TRBV5-1; size: .; D: .; J: TRBJ1-4; CDR3: CASSLSGTDNEKLFF; DNA: TGCGCCAGCAGCCTATCCGGGACGGATAATGAAAAACTGTTTTTT
V: TRBV27; size: once; D: .; J: TRBJ1-1; CDR3: CASSLYARAPNTEAFF; DNA: TGTGCCAGCAGTTTATACGCCCGGGCCCCTAACACTGAAGCTTTCTTT
V: TRBV7-6; size: .; D: .; J: TRBJ1-5; CDR3: CASSVRGSNQPQHF; DNA: TGTGCCAGCAGCGTAAGGGGCAGCAATCAGCCCCAGCATTTT
V: TRBV27; size: .; D: TRBD2; J: TRBJ2-7; CDR3: CASSWGLAGAYEQYF; DNA: TGTGCCAGCAGTTGGGGACTAGCGGGGGCCTACGAGCAGTACTTC
V: TRBV6-5; size: .; D: TRBD1; J: TRBJ2-7; CDR3: CASTRGILDYEQYF; DNA: TGTGCCAGCACCAGGGGGATACTTGACTACGAGCAGTACTTC
V: TRBV5-6; size: .; D: .; J: TRBJ1-1; CDR3: CASSLVGITEAFF; DNA: TGTGCCAGCAGCTTGGTAGGTATCACTGAAGCTTTCTTT
V: TRBV6-5; size: .; D: .; J: TRBJ1-2; CDR3: CASSPDSLEGNGYTF; DNA: TGTGCCAGCAGTCCTGACAGTTTGGAGGGTAATGGCTACACCTTC